Listed here are 20 T cell receptor beta chains from one sample, sequenced in a study of cytomegalovirus exposure and HLA in healthy donors. The PCR ran on 60 Vbeta and 13 Jbeta primers. Method: immunoSEQ multiplex PCR; TCRdb's copy keeps in-frame clones and lacks some. The data contain 200,000 to 250,000 clones, more than 75% of them singletons. Input material: PBMCs. These receptor sequences come from a male donor in good health and CMV-seronegative.

J is TRBJ1-2 and V is TRBV2; a possible D gene is TRBD1 (5 bases). The germline V and J ends were trimmed by 4 bases and 7 bases, with 13 bases remaining between them. CDR1 and CDR2 (germline): SNHLY, FYNNEI. CDR3 length equals 13 residues. The CDR3: CASSVGQGGGYTF. CDR3 DNA sequence: TGTGCCAGCAGTGTGGGCCAGGGCGGTGGCTACACCTTC.

The chain combines TRBV19 with TRBJ1-2; 10 bases map to TRBD1. The CDR3 extends over 15 amino acids. J was trimmed by 6 bases and V by 4 bases; bases with no gene match: 8. The germline V gene has CDR1 LNHDA and CDR2 SQIVND (reference sequence). The CDR3 loop reads CASSNSRTGGNGYTF. CDR3 in DNA: TGTGCCAGTAGTAACTCACGGACAGGGGGAAATGGCTACACCTTC.

V usage is TRBV30 and J usage is TRBJ2-5, with 8 positions matching TRBD2. Germline CDR1 is GTSNPN and CDR2 is SVGIG (reference sequence). Trimming took 3 bases from V and 4 from J; bases not matched to a gene: 7. CDR3 length: 14 residues. CDR3 region: CAWRIAGPRETQYF. Here the CDR3 DNA reads TGTGCCTGGAGGATAGCGGGACCCCGAGAGACCCAGTACTTC.

V is TRBV27 and J is TRBJ2-7; 7 bases map to TRBD1. Germline CDR1 MNHEY, CDR2 SMNVEV (reference sequence). After removal of 3 bases from V and 6 bases from J, the junction contained 2 bases not matched to a gene. CDR3 length: 12 residues. The CDR3 loop is CASSFTGVEQYF. Here the CDR3 DNA reads TGTGCCAGCAGTTTTACAGGGGTCGAGCAGTACTTC.

This clone was detected only once. This chain connects TRBV9 to TRBJ2-7; D is perhaps TRBD2 (7 bases). The CDR3 runs to 13 residues. Germline-derived CDR1 and CDR2 are SGDLS and YYNGEE. CDR3 loop: CATGAGDGHEQYF. CDR3 in DNA: TGTGCTACGGGGGCGGGGGACGGCCACGAGCAGTACTTC.

This clone was seen a handful of times. This chain joins TRBV29-1 and TRBJ1-1; 9 bases fit TRBD1. The germline gives CDR1 SQVTM, CDR2 ANQGSEA. V lost 7 bases and J lost 3; bases outside the gene matches: 3. The length of the CDR3 is 12 residues. Here the CDR3 DNA reads TGCAGCGGCGGGACAGGGTACACTGAAGCTTTCTTT. The encoded protein is CSGGTGYTEAFF.

The gene calls are TRBV19 and TRBJ1-5; a weak D match, TRBD1 (6 bases). Germline V gene data show CDR1 as LNHDA and CDR2 as SQIVND (reference sequence). Trimming removed 5 bases from V and 0 bases from J, with 14 bases in between. The CDR3 is 16 residues long. The CDR3 loop is CASSPYRVNSNQPQHF. CDR3 DNA: TGTGCCAGTAGTCCTTACAGGGTCAATAGCAATCAGCCCCAGCATTTT. Based on the CDR3 plus reference TRBV19 and TRBJ1-5, the full variable domain is DGGITQSPKYLFRKEGQNVTLSCEQNLNHDAMYWYRQDPGQGLRLIYYSQIVNDFQKGDIAEGYSVSREKKESFPLTVTSAQKNPTAFYLCASSPYRVNSNQPQHFGDGTRLSIL.

The J gene is TRBJ2-1, the V gene TRBV7-9; 9 bases map to TRBD2. CDR1 SEHNR and CDR2 FQNEAQ come from the germline V gene (reference sequence). The CDR3 extends over 14 amino acids. J was trimmed by 3 bases and V by 6 bases; bases with no gene match: 3. The CDR3 bases are TGTGCCAGCAGGAGCGGGAGGATCTACAATGAGCAGTTCTTC. Residues: CASRSGRIYNEQFF.

V is TRBV10-2 and J is TRBJ2-3; 8 bases are a match to TRBD1. Germline CDR1 reads WSHSY; CDR2 reads SAAADI. The CDR3 is 17 residues long. V lost 0 bases to trimming and J lost 3 bases; unmatched junction nucleotides: 8. DNA of the CDR3: TGCGCCAGCAGTGAGTCGCCCAGGGGGCGCAGAACAGATACGCAGTATTTT. Amino acid sequence: CASSESPRGRRTDTQYF.

The chain is built from TRBV5-1 and TRBJ2-2; TRBD2 is a possible D gene (5 bases). The germline CDR1 and CDR2 sequences are SGHRS and YFSETQ. V lost 4 bases and J 3 bases, leaving 16 bases between the germline ends. The CDR3 is 16 residues long. The CDR3 DNA is TGCGCCAGCAGCACCCCCAAACTAGGATACACCGGGGAGCTGTTTTTT. Protein product: CASSTPKLGYTGELFF.

In the case of this clone: At one end, the junction sequence differs from germline, possibly due to a read error. J is TRBJ2-1 and V is TRBV7-9; a weak D match, TRBD1 (6 bases). The CDR3 runs to 13 residues. Germline V lookup: CDR1 SEHNR, CDR2 FQNEAQ (reference sequence). CDR3 DNA: TGTTCCAGCAGCTTCGACAGGATGAATGAGCAGTTCTTC. Translation: CSSSFDRMNEQFF.

Remarks on this clone: Other DNA sequences in the same sample also yield this CDR3. This chain connects TRBV19 to TRBJ1-2, with 12 bases that match TRBD1. The J segment lost 4 bases and the V segment lost 3 bases, leaving 9 bases of the junction unmatched. From germline, CDR1 is LNHDA and CDR2 SQIVND (reference sequence). CDR3 length: 17 residues. For the CDR3, the DNA is TGTGCCAGTAGTATGCTGGGACAGGGGGCATGGAGCTATGGCTACACCTTC. Amino acid sequence: CASSMLGQGAWSYGYTF.

The chain joins TRBV6-5 to TRBJ2-7, with D unresolved. The CDR3 extends over 15 amino acids. Trimming cost V 6 bases and J 2 bases, with 17 bases left between them. Germline V CDR1 and CDR2: MNHEY, SVGAGI. This chain's CDR3 is CASSPEAPPTYEQYF. CDR3 nucleotides: TGTGCCAGCAGCCCCGAGGCTCCGCCAACCTACGAGCAGTACTTC.

This chain links TRBV30 with TRBJ1-2; D unclear. The CDR3 runs to 12 residues. CDR1 is GTSNPN, CDR2 SVGIG, per germline (reference sequence). Trimming stripped 1 base from V and 5 bases from J, with 8 bases between. Here the CDR3 DNA reads TGTGCCTGGAGTGCTGGCGGGTATGGCTACACCTTC. The encoded protein is CAWSAGGYGYTF.

V and J are TRBV30 and TRBJ2-7; D is perhaps TRBD2 (6 bases). Trimming stripped 0 bases from V and 8 bases from J, with 14 bases between. The CDR3 contains 13 residues. The germline gives CDR1 GTSNPN, CDR2 SVGIG (reference sequence). CDR3 bases: TGTGCCTGGAGTGTCGGGGGTCTCTCCAAGCAGTACTTC. It yields the protein CAWSVGGLSKQYF.

The chain recombines TRBV6-5 with TRBJ2-7; perhaps TRBD1 as D (6 bases). CDR1 and CDR2 from the germline V gene are MNHEY and SVGAGI. The V end was cut by 4 bases, the J end by 4 bases, with 14 bases between. This CDR3 has 14 residues. The CDR3 region is CASSSQGGRYEQYF. CDR3 DNA: TGTGCCAGCAGTTCTCAAGGGGGTAGGTACGAGCAGTACTTC.

V and J are TRBV5-4 and TRBJ1-6; 10 bases line up with TRBD1. The CDR3 has 14 amino acids. V dropped 4 bases and J dropped 7; count of bases not matched to a gene: 2. Looked up from germline, CDR1 is SGHNT and CDR2 is YYREEE (reference sequence). CDR3 sequence reads: CASSTGQGNSPLHF. The DNA for the CDR3 is TGTGCCAGCAGCACGGGACAGGGGAATTCACCCCTCCACTTT. Variable domain in full (rest from reference TRBV5-4 and TRBJ1-6): ETGVTQSPTHLIKTRGQQVTLRCSSQSGHNTVSWYQQALGQGPQFIFQYYREEENGRGNFPPRFSGLQFPNYSSELNVNALELDDSALYLCASSTGQGNSPLHFGNGTRLTVT.

This clone turned up a few times. V usage is TRBV10-1 and J usage is TRBJ1-1; D perhaps matches TRBD1 (5 bases). Germline CDR1 reads WNHNN; CDR2 reads SYGVQD (reference sequence). The V and J ends lost 6 bases and 1 base respectively, with 6 bases between them. The CDR3 consists of 12 residues. CDR3 DNA sequence: TGCGCCAGCAGAGGGGCGAACACTGAAGCTTTCTTT. This codes for CASRGANTEAFF.

The V call is TRBV19, the J call TRBJ2-5; 9 nucleotides align to TRBD1. The end of the DNA aligns better with TRBJ2-7, so the J call may be wrong. This CDR3 has 14 residues. Germline CDR1 LNHDA, CDR2 SQIVND (reference sequence). CDR3: CASSLPGQGAEQYF. The DNA for the CDR3 is TGTGCCAGTAGTTTACCGGGACAGGGTGCCGAGCAGTACTTC.

The chain recombines TRBV10-1 with TRBJ2-3; TRBD1 matches 8 bases. V lost 3 bases and J lost 0; bases outside the gene matches: 5. Germline values: CDR1 WNHNN, CDR2 SYGVQD (reference sequence). CDR3 length: 16 residues. This CDR3 reads CASSDLTGDSTDTQYF. In nucleotides, the CDR3 is TGCGCCAGCAGTGACCTGACAGGGGATAGCACAGATACGCAGTATTTT.